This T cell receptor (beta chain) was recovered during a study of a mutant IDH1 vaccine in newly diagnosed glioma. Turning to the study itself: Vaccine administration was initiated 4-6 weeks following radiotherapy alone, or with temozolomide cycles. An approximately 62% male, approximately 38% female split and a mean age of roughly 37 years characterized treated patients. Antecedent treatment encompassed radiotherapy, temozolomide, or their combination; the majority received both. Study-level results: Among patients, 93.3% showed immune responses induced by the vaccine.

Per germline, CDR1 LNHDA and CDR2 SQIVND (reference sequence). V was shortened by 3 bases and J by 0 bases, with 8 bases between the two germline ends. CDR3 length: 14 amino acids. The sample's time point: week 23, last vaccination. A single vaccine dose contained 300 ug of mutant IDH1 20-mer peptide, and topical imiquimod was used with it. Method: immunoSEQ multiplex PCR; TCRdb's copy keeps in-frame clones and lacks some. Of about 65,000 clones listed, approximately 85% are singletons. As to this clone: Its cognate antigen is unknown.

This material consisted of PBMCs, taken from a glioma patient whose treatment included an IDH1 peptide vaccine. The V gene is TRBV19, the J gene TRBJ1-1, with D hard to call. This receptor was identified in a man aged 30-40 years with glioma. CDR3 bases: TGTGCCAGTAGTATTCGGACCATGAACACTGAAGCTTTCTTT. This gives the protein CASSIRTMNTEAFF.